The 27 T cell receptor beta chains in this list originate from one sample, sequenced in a study of T cells in Graves' hyperthyroidism and ophthalmopathy. The investigators amplified TCR beta CDR3 regions from RNA transcripts. During a first-round RT-PCR of the TCR CDR3, the HTBI primer set was used. TCRdb reprocessed the multiplex PCR reads with MiXCR, giving one entry per CDR3 protein. Of a few hundred thousand distinct CDR3 sequences listed, around a quarter are singletons. The sample consisted of blood. All receptors come from a man between 45 and 60 years old with Graves' hyperthyroidism.

This clonotype appeared a few times. V usage is TRBV20-1 and J usage is TRBJ1-1, with D unclear. Looked up from germline, CDR1 is DFQATT and CDR2 is SNEGSKA (reference sequence). The length of the CDR3 is 13 residues. Trimming left V 4 bases short and J 0 bases short, with 9 bases between. The CDR3 protein is CSAKSQLNTEAFF. DNA for the CDR3: TGCAGTGCTAAATCACAACTGAACACTGAAGCTTTCTTT.

This clonotype appeared a few times. The V call is TRBV5-5, the J call TRBJ1-2; a weak D match, TRBD1 (6 bases). The V end lost 0 bases, the J end lost 2 bases, and 11 bases lay between the germline ends. The CDR3 sequence is 15 residues long. Germline CDR1 reads SGHKS; CDR2 reads YYEKEE (reference sequence). The CDR3: CASSLDRGQNYGYTF. DNA for the CDR3: TGTGCCAGCAGCTTGGATCGGGGGCAGAACTATGGCTACACCTTC.

Only a few counts were recorded for this clonotype. The rearrangement uses TRBV5-1 and TRBJ2-7; D perhaps matches TRBD1 (5 bases). CDR3 length: 14 amino acids. V dropped 0 bases and J dropped 2 bases, with 9 bases sitting between them. The germline CDR1 and CDR2 sequences are SGHRS and YFSETQ. In DNA, the CDR3 is TGCGCCAGCAGCTTGGGGACATTCGCCTACGAGCAGTACTTC. This encodes CASSLGTFAYEQYF. The whole variable domain, filled in from reference TRBV5-1 and TRBJ2-7, reads KAGVTQTPRYLIKTRGQQVTLSCSPISGHRSVSWYQQTPGQGLQFLFEYFSETQRNKGNFPGRFSGRQFSNSRSEMNVSTLELGDSALYLCASSLGTFAYEQYFGPGTRLTVT.

This clonotype was detected a few times. The CDR3 nucleotides read TGCGCCAGCAGCTTGGCGGCTAGCGGGAGATTGATGGAGACCCAGTACTTC. It is translated as CASSLAASGRLMETQYF. V gene TRBV5-1 combines with J gene TRBJ2-5; 10 bases line up with TRBD2. Germline V gene lookup returns CDR1 SGHRS and CDR2 YFSETQ. The CDR3 contains 17 residues. The ends lost 0 bases at V and 5 bases at J; junction bases unmatched: 10.

This clonotype has only a few counts. The V and J genes are TRBV7-3 and TRBJ2-2; the match to TRBD2 covers 13 bases. This CDR3 region has 16 residues. V gave up 4 bases and J gave up 6 bases; unmatched junction bases: 5. Germline V gene lookup returns CDR1 SGHTA and CDR2 FQGTGA. The CDR3 region has the DNA TGTGCCAGCAGCTCCGGACTAGCGGGAGTGGCCGGGGAGCTGTTTTTT. This gives the protein CASSSGLAGVAGELFF.

In its sample, this clonotype was seen many times. The V call is TRBV7-3, the J call TRBJ2-7; 8 bases agree with TRBD1. The CDR3 length is 17 residues. Germline V gene lookup returns CDR1 SGHTA and CDR2 FQGTGA. V was clipped by 3 bases and J by 2 bases; unmatched bases: 12. CDR3 amino acids: CASSFIPIDRGAYEQYF. The DNA of the CDR3 is TGTGCCAGCAGCTTTATCCCTATTGACAGGGGAGCCTACGAGCAGTACTTC.

The chain uses TRBV20-1 and TRBJ2-1; no firm D call. Between the trimmed V and J ends, which lost 4 bases and 6 bases, there was a span of 16 bases. This CDR3 region has 14 residues. Germline V gives CDR1 DFQATT, CDR2 SNEGSKA (reference sequence). CDR3 sequence: CSATDRVLSNEQFF. The CDR3 bases are TGCAGTGCTACCGACCGGGTTTTAAGCAATGAGCAGTTCTTC.

The V and J genes are TRBV11-3 and TRBJ2-1; weak D call: TRBD2 (6 bases). Looked up from germline, CDR1 is SGHNT and CDR2 is YENEEA. Trimming removed 4 bases at V and 5 bases at J, with 21 bases between. The CDR3 consists of 17 residues. CDR3 in DNA: TGTGCCAGCAGCTCCTGGGGCGGAGGGGAGAAGCACAATGAGCAGTTCTTC. Its translation: CASSSWGGGEKHNEQFF. Together with reference TRBV11-3 and TRBJ2-1, the CDR3 gives the full variable domain: EAGVVQSPRYKIIEKKQPVAFWCNPISGHNTLYWYLQNLGQGPELLIRYENEEAVDDSQLPKDRFSAERLKGVDSTLKIQPAELGDSAVYLCASSSWGGGEKHNEQFFGPGTRLTVL.

This clonotype was detected many times. This chain uses TRBV27 with TRBJ2-3; D gene unclear. Trimming took 4 bases from V and 1 from J, leaving 6 bases between them. The CDR3 totals 13 residues. Per germline, CDR1 MNHEY and CDR2 SMNVEV (reference sequence). The CDR3 DNA reads as TGTGCCAGCAGTTCCCAGGGCACAGATACGCAGTATTTT. This encodes CASSSQGTDTQYF.

This chain links TRBV29-1 with TRBJ2-7, with 12 nucleotides matching TRBD1. This CDR3 comprises 14 residues. Germline V lookup: CDR1 SQVTM, CDR2 ANQGSEA. With V trimmed by 4 bases and J by 4 bases, 5 bases remained unmatched. The CDR3 nucleotides read TGCAGCGTTGGGGGACAGGGGGCTTTGTACGAGCAGTACTTC. Its translation is CSVGGQGALYEQYF.

The rearrangement joins TRBV12-3 or TRBV12-4 to TRBJ1-1, with D unresolved. The CDR3 runs 13 residues. Trimming removed 3 bases from V and 6 bases from J, with 11 bases in between. Here the CDR3 DNA reads TGTGCCAGCAGTTTGTCCAGGCTGGCTGAAGCTTTCTTT. Translating it yields CASSLSRLAEAFF.

The rearrangement links TRBV7-2 to TRBJ1-5; TRBD1 agrees at 7 bases. Germline V lookup: CDR1 SGHTA, CDR2 FQGNSA. The CDR3 runs 13 residues. With V trimmed by 5 bases and J by 5 bases, 3 bases remained unmatched. The CDR3 reads CASSTTGDQPQHF. In nucleotides, the CDR3 is TGTGCCAGCAGCACCACAGGGGATCAGCCCCAGCATTTT.

The rearrangement joins TRBV29-1 to TRBJ2-5; unclear D gene. V lost 6 bases and J 5 bases, leaving 16 bases between the germline ends. CDR1 and CDR2 (germline): SQVTM, ANQGSEA. The CDR3 covers 13 residues. The CDR3 sequence is CSVSGPISETQYF. The CDR3 coding sequence is TGCAGCGTGTCCGGACCTATTTCGGAGACCCAGTACTTC.

The gene calls are TRBV19 and TRBJ1-1; D not resolved. Germline loops: CDR1 LNHDA, CDR2 SQIVND (reference sequence). This CDR3 is 14 amino acids long. The V end lost 2 bases, the J end lost 3 bases, and 10 bases lay between the germline ends. CDR3 sequence reads: CASSIRAGYTEAFF. For the CDR3, the DNA is TGTGCCAGTAGTATACGGGCAGGTTACACTGAAGCTTTCTTT.

The V gene is TRBV12-3 or TRBV12-4, the J gene TRBJ2-3; D gene uncertain. V lost 5 bases and J 10 bases, leaving 13 bases between the germline ends. The CDR3 runs to 12 residues. CDR3 region: CASSKPEVAQYF. The CDR3 DNA reads TGTGCCAGCAGTAAACCCGAGGTTGCGCAGTATTTT.

The rearrangement links TRBV6-1 to TRBJ2-3; 11 nucleotides align to TRBD2. There are 16 residues in the CDR3. Germline lookup yields CDR1 MNHNS and CDR2 SASEGT. Trimming removed 6 bases from V and 3 bases from J; junction bases left unmatched: 8. The CDR3 DNA sequence: TGTGCCAGCAGATTGACTAGCGGGACCTCGACAGATACGCAGTATTTT. It translates to CASRLTSGTSTDTQYF.

This clonotype has just one count. One end of the junction does not line up with germline, which may come from a read error. The chain joins TRBV6-1 to TRBJ1-5, with no clear D. The germline gives CDR1 MNHNS, CDR2 SASEGT. This CDR3 is built from 15 residues. CDR3 nucleotides: TGCGCCAGCAGCCAAGATCCCGGGCACAATCAGCCCCAGCATTTT. Protein: CASSQDPGHNQPQHF.

This clonotype was found a few times. The V gene is TRBV9, the J gene TRBJ2-2, with 10 bases aligning to TRBD2. The germline CDR1 and CDR2 sequences are SGDLS and YYNGEE. The CDR3 covers 19 residues. J gave up 2 bases and V 0 bases, and 10 bases lay outside the gene matches. Here the CDR3 DNA reads TGTGCCAGCAGCGTAGCGCCGGCTAGCGGGAGTGGTAACACCGGGGAGCTGTTTTTT. Residues: CASSVAPASGSGNTGELFF.

This clonotype was picked up a small number of times. The rearrangement links TRBV27 to TRBJ1-2; D ambiguous. Germline V gives CDR1 MNHEY, CDR2 SMNVEV (reference sequence). V was trimmed by 2 bases and J by 4 bases, leaving 8 bases between them. The CDR3 extends over 13 amino acids. CDR3 coding DNA: TGTGCCAGCAGTTTAGGCCTGGGCTATGGCTACACCTTC. This translates into CASSLGLGYGYTF.

The chain uses TRBV6-1 and TRBJ1-2, with 7 bases identical to TRBD1. This CDR3 is built from 14 residues. The germline V gene has CDR1 MNHNS and CDR2 SASEGT. With V trimmed by 5 bases and J by 2 bases, 5 bases remained unmatched. The CDR3 nucleotides are TGTGCCAGCAGTTTGGCGACAGGGAACTATGGCTACACCTTC. Protein product: CASSLATGNYGYTF.

The rearrangement joins TRBV5-6 to TRBJ2-2, with 14 bases identical to TRBD2. J gave up 6 bases and V 2 bases, and 3 bases lay outside the gene matches. Germline values: CDR1 SGHDT, CDR2 YYEEEE. The CDR3 contains 16 residues. CDR3 residues: CASSFRTSGRPGELFF. The CDR3 DNA sequence: TGTGCCAGCAGCTTTCGGACTAGCGGGAGGCCCGGGGAGCTGTTTTTT.

The sample holds a few counts of this clonotype. This sequence joins TRBV2 and TRBJ2-7; D unclear. Germline values: CDR1 SNHLY, CDR2 FYNNEI. V was pared by 1 base and J by 0 bases, with 13 bases between. This CDR3 has 16 amino acids. CDR3 in DNA: TGTGCCAGCAGTGAAGATACGGGCTGGAGCTCCTACGAGCAGTACTTC. Translation: CASSEDTGWSSYEQYF.

The rearrangement links TRBV5-5 to TRBJ1-1, with TRBD1 matching 7 bases. Unmatched junction bases numbered 20, after V lost 4 bases and J lost 5 bases. Germline CDR1 reads SGHKS; CDR2 reads YYEKEE (reference sequence). The CDR3 runs 18 residues. In DNA, the CDR3 is TGTGCCAGCAGCCCCCAGGGGGTGACAGTTAATAGAGGGACTGAAGCTTTCTTT. Translating it yields CASSPQGVTVNRGTEAFF.

The chain recombines TRBV7-9 with TRBJ1-6; no firm D call. The CDR3 is 16 amino acids. Germline V gene data show CDR1 as SEHNR and CDR2 as FQNEAQ (reference sequence). V shed 6 bases and J shed 0 bases, with 12 bases lying between them. Here the CDR3 DNA reads TGTGCCAGCAGACCAGACCCGTTCTCCTATAATTCACCCCTCCACTTT. Translation: CASRPDPFSYNSPLHF.

This clonotype has a handful of counts. This rearrangement joins TRBV27 to TRBJ1-1; 9 bases are shared with TRBD1. Germline trimming cut 4 bases from V and 5 bases from J; bases unmatched to any gene: 5. The V gene's germline CDR1 is MNHEY and CDR2 SMNVEV (reference sequence). This CDR3 contains 14 residues. The CDR3 region has the DNA TGTGCCAGCAGTTGGGACAGGGTCGGAACTGAAGCTTTCTTT. Its protein product is CASSWDRVGTEAFF.

This clonotype turned up a few times. The genes are TRBV6-4 and TRBJ2-1; D may be TRBD2 (6 bases). CDR3 length: 17 amino acids. Germline CDR1 and CDR2: MRHNA and SNTAGT. Trimming removed 5 bases from V and 0 bases from J, with 17 bases in between. This chain's CDR3 is CASSPRLTRSSYNEQFF. Written as DNA, the CDR3 is TGTGCCAGCAGTCCCCGATTGACTAGAAGCTCCTACAATGAGCAGTTCTTC.

V usage is TRBV6-2 or TRBV6-3 and J usage is TRBJ2-7, with D perhaps matching TRBD2 (6 bases). The CDR3 contains 17 residues. Trimming took off 0 bases at V and 3 bases at J, with 18 bases between the two ends. Germline-derived CDR1 and CDR2 are MNHEY and SVGEGT. The CDR3 DNA is TGTGCCAGCAGTTACTCGATGGGACTCCTAGCCCACTACGAGCAGTACTTC. Amino acid sequence: CASSYSMGLLAHYEQYF.